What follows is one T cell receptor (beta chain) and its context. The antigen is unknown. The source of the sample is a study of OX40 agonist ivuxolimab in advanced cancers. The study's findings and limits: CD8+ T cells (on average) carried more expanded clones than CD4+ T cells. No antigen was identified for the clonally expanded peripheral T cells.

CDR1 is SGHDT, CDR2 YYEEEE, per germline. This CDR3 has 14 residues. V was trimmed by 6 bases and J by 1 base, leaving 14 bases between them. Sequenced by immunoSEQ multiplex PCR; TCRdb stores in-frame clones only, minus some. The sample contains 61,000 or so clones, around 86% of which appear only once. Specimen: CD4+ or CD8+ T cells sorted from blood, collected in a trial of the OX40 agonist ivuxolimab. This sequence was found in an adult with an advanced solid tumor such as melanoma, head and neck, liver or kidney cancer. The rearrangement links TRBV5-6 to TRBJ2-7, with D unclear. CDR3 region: CASTLIGSSYEQYF. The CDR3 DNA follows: TGTGCCAGCACCCTTATAGGTTCTTCCTACGAGCAGTACTTC.